This paragraph covers one TCR beta chain sequence. Its matching antigen is unknown. The data belong to a study of PD-1 blockade in classical Hodgkin lymphoma. General study results and limits: TCR diversity rose significantly by C4D1 in CD4+ but not CD8+ cells. When set against healthy donors, newly diagnosed patients were reported to show lower baseline TCR diversity. The origin of the repertoire differences remains undefined, with disease activity or prior therapy as possible causes.

The method was immunoSEQ multiplex PCR; TCRdb's version includes in-frame clones alone and lacks a portion of them. The profile shows about 39,000 clones, roughly 86% of them singletons. The patients all showed relapse after autologous stem cell transplantation, while their brentuximab vedotin exposure varied. The TCR comes from a human donor with classical Hodgkin lymphoma. The specimen was peripheral blood mononuclear cells (PBMCs), collected at baseline.

The CDR3 sequence: CASSLTPRGLRNQPQHF. In DNA, the CDR3 is TGTGCCAGCAGCTTGACCCCGCGAGGGTTACGCAATCAGCCCCAGCATTTT. V gene TRBV5-8 combines with J gene TRBJ1-5; D ambiguous. V was trimmed by 1 base and J by 2 bases, leaving 16 bases between them. Germline CDR1 reads SGHTS; CDR2 reads YDEGEE. This CDR3 is built from 17 residues.